These 9 T cell receptor beta chains came from one sample sequenced in a study of T cells in Graves' hyperthyroidism and ophthalmopathy. Amplification of TCR beta CDR3 regions was performed using RNA transcripts as template. Using the HTBI primer set, a first-round RT-PCR was run on the TCR CDR3. TCRdb re-analysed the multiplex PCR reads in MiXCR, keeping a single row per CDR3 protein. Found here are roughly 660,000 distinct CDR3 sequences, 17% of them singletons; the top ten hold 15% to 18%. The specimen sequenced was blood. The receptors here all came from a man in his fifties or sixties with Graves' hyperthyroidism.

The table lists this clonotype with many counts. The rearrangement links TRBV9 to TRBJ2-3, with D possibly matching TRBD2 (6 bases). The V and J ends lost 0 bases and 6 bases respectively, with 14 bases between them. This CDR3 contains 15 residues. Germline V gives CDR1 SGDLS, CDR2 YYNGEE. The CDR3 region is CASSVGLRDSDTQYF. As DNA, the CDR3 is TGTGCCAGCAGCGTAGGTCTGCGGGATTCTGATACGCAGTATTTT.

This clonotype was recorded many times. This chain links TRBV7-2 with TRBJ2-5, with 10 nucleotides matching TRBD1. Germline V gene data show CDR1 as SGHTA and CDR2 as FQGNSA. V gave up 5 bases and J gave up 2 bases; unmatched junction bases: 2. The CDR3 runs 14 residues. The CDR3 region is CASSRTGGQETQYF. The DNA for the CDR3 is TGTGCCAGCAGCCGGACAGGGGGTCAAGAGACCCAGTACTTC.

The rearrangement joins TRBV7-2 to TRBJ2-6, with 7 bases identical to TRBD1. In germline, CDR1 is SGHTA, CDR2 FQGNSA. Germline trimming cut 5 bases from V and 2 bases from J; bases unmatched to any gene: 6. This CDR3 spans 16 amino acids. The DNA for the CDR3 is TGTGCCAGCAGCCTTCTTGGACAGGCTGGGGCCAACGTCCTGACTTTC. Translating gives CASSLLGQAGANVLTF.

The chain carries TRBV24-1 and TRBJ2-2; 8 bases fit TRBD2. This CDR3 is 15 amino acids long. V shed 5 bases, J shed 5 bases, and the junction held 6 bases outside the gene matches. Germline CDR1 reads KGHDR; CDR2 reads SFDVKD. DNA of the CDR3: TGTGCCACCAGTGCGGGAGGGCCCGGAACCGGGGAGCTGTTTTTT. Its protein product is CATSAGGPGTGELFF.

The table lists this clonotype with many counts. The chain links TRBV9 to TRBJ1-1; TRBD1 agrees at 7 bases. CDR1 is SGDLS, CDR2 YYNGEE, per germline. The V segment lost 1 base and the J segment 4 bases; nucleotides outside the gene matches: 7. This CDR3 spans 15 amino acids. The chain's CDR3 is CASSVSPGQITEAFF. CDR3 DNA sequence: TGTGCCAGCAGCGTATCTCCGGGACAGATCACTGAAGCTTTCTTT.

This clonotype was seen repeatedly, ten times or more. The V gene is TRBV9, the J gene TRBJ1-1; perhaps TRBD1 as D (5 bases). This CDR3 has 15 amino acids. CDR1 and CDR2 (germline): SGDLS, YYNGEE. Trimming shortened V by 3 bases and J by 4 bases, and 16 bases separated the two germline ends. CDR3 loop: CASSARMYGATEAFF. The CDR3 DNA follows: TGTGCCAGCAGCGCCCGAATGTATGGGGCCACTGAAGCTTTCTTT.

This clonotype has ten or more counts. The V and J genes are TRBV11-3 and TRBJ2-6; 7 bases align to TRBD1. This CDR3 comprises 16 residues. V was clipped by 5 bases and J by 2 bases; unmatched bases: 6. Germline V gives CDR1 SGHNT, CDR2 YENEEA. CDR3 sequence reads: CASSLGDRAGANVLTF. CDR3 DNA sequence: TGTGCCAGCAGCCTAGGAGACAGGGCTGGGGCCAACGTCCTGACTTTC.

The V and J genes are TRBV7-9 and TRBJ2-1; 8 bases align to TRBD2. With 1 base clipped from V and 8 bases from J, the junction kept 7 bases outside the gene matches. The CDR3 loop spans 15 amino acids. The germline V gene encodes CDR1 SEHNR and CDR2 FQNEAQ (reference sequence). The CDR3 nucleotides read TGTGCCAGCAGCTTAGTGCGGGAGGAGGCCGATGAGCAGTTCTTC. This translates into CASSLVREEADEQFF.

The chain is built from TRBV6-1 and TRBJ1-2; the match to TRBD1 covers 7 bases. The CDR3 is 14 residues long. V was clipped by 7 bases and J by 4 bases; unmatched bases: 9. The germline CDR1 and CDR2 sequences are MNHNS and SASEGT. The CDR3 sequence: CASNPGQQVYGYTF. The CDR3 nucleotides are TGTGCCAGCAACCCGGGACAGCAGGTCTATGGCTACACCTTC.